The T cell receptor (beta chain) under discussion was sequenced for a study of shared clonotypes between healthy human individuals. With 1 base removed from V and 1 base from J, the gap between germline ends came to 12 bases. The CDR3 spans 16 residues. TCRdb's table, derived via immunoSEQ multiplex PCR, lists solely in-frame clones and lacks some. In the table there are about 1.5 million clones, under 99% of which are singletons. This clone was recorded only once. The target antigen is unknown. All donors were healthy HIV-negative adults lacking recent acute infections or vaccinations. All donors were Caucasian adults living in Nashville, Tennessee. A CD45RA+ naive subset and a CD45RA-negative memory subset were split from CD4+ cells. Findings of the study overall: Naive subsets generally had larger estimated richness than memory subsets.

The receptor comes from a man aged 25-40 years in good health. V usage is TRBV23-1 and J usage is TRBJ2-3; possibly TRBD1 or TRBD2 for D (6 bases each). TRBV23-1 is assigned to the ORF class and has an uncertain function. The sample was naive CD4+ T cells sorted from blood. Subset here: CD45RA+ positively selected. The DNA for the CDR3 is TGCGCCAGCAGTCAATTTGGGGGCGGGGGCACAGATACGCAGTATTTT. Translating it yields CASSQFGGGGTDTQYF.